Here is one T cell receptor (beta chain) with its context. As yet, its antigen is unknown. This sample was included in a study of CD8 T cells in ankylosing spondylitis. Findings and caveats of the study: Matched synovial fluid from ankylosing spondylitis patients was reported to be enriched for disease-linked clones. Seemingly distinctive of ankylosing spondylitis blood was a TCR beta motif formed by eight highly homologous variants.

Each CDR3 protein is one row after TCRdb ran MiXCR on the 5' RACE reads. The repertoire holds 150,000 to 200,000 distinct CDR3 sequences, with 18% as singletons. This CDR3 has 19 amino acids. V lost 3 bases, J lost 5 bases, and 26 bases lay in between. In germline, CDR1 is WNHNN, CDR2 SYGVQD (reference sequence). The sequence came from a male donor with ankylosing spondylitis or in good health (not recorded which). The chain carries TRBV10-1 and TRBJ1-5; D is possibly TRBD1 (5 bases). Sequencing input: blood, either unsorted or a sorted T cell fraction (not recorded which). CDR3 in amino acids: CASSDQGNYVPGPHQPQHF. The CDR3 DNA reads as TGCGCCAGCAGTGATCAGGGAAATTACGTCCCAGGACCTCATCAGCCCCAGCATTTT.